This TCR beta chain stems from a study of cytomegalovirus exposure and HLA in healthy donors. Looking at the study overall: An earlier analysis identified 120 million or so unique TCR beta sequences in about 170 million T cells. Study-wide results and caveats: Certain indistinguishable V segments, among them TRBV6-2 and TRBV6-3, were excluded. Trimming of TCR beta V- and J-genes showed a link, identified in a later analysis, to a missense DCLRE1C variant.

Amplification used 60 Vbeta primers and 13 Jbeta primers. TCRdb's table, derived via immunoSEQ multiplex PCR, lists solely in-frame clones and lacks some. Among 150,000 to 170,000 clones, around 72% were seen once, and the ten largest hold 1.3% to 1.5%. Trimming stripped 3 bases from V and 3 bases from J, with 17 bases between. CDR3 size: 16 residues. CDR1 and CDR2 (germline): MGHRA, YSYEKL. This clone was seen once. Its antigen is unknown. The sequence derives from a man aged 18-30 years in good health and CMV-seronegative. The chain combines TRBV4-1 with TRBJ2-5; D may be TRBD2 (6 bases). What was sequenced was PBMCs. The CDR3 loop reads CASSHPTGLPEETQYF. For the CDR3, the DNA is TGCGCCAGCAGCCACCCCACGGGACTGCCTGAAGAGACCCAGTACTTC.